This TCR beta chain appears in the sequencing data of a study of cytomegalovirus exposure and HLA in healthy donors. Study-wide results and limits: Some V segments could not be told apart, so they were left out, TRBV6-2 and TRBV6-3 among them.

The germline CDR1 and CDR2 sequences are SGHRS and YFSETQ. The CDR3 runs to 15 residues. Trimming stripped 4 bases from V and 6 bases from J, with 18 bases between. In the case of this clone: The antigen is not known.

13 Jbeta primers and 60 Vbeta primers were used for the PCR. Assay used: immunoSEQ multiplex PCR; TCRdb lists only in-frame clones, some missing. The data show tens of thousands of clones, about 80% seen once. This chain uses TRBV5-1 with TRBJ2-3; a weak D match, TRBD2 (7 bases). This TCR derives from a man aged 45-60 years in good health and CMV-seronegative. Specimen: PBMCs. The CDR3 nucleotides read TGCGCCAGCAGCCCCCGGGGGGCCGGGAGCGATACGCAGTATTTT. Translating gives CASSPRGAGSDTQYF.